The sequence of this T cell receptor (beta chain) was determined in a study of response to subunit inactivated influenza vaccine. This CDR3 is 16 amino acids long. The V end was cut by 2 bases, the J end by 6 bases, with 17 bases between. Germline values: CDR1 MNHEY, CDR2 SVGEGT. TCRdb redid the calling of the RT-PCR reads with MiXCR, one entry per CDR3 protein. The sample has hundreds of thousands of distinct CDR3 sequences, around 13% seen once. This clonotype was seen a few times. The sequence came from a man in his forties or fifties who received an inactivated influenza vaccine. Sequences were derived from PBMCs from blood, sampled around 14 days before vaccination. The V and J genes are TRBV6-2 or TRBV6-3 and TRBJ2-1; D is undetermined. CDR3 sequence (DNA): TGTGCCAGCAGTTACCGAGGCGGTTTAATAAGCAATGAGCAGTTCTTC. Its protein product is CASSYRGGLISNEQFF.